This TCR beta chain derives from a study of T cell changes during pregnancy in multiple sclerosis. CDR1 is SEHNR, CDR2 FQNEAQ, per germline (reference sequence). V was trimmed by 1 base and J by 0 bases, leaving 13 bases between them. The CDR3 has 17 amino acids. Sequencing was performed with immunoSEQ multiplex PCR; in TCRdb, only in-frame clones are kept and a portion is missing. Of about 110,000 clones in the sample, 92% were seen once. V and J are TRBV7-9 and TRBJ1-3; no definite D call. The sequence came from a female donor with multiple sclerosis, enrolled in a pregnancy study. The sample here was peripheral blood, taken after pregnancy. CDR3 nucleotides: TGTGCCAGCAGCTTAGTGAACCGAATGAGCTCTGGAAACACCATATATTTT. Encoded protein: CASSLVNRMSSGNTIYF.